These 13 T cell receptor beta chains were all obtained from the same sample, sequenced in a study of patients and donors after allogeneic stem cell transplantation (TCRdb year 2020). The method was RT-PCR. TCRdb records NextSeq 550 as the sequencer. Using fastp trimming at Q25 and MiXCR clonotype assembly, TCRdb reanalyzed the public sequencing data and kept in-frame beta chains. Rows merge per CDR3 protein into single entries with the most common DNA and genes. Across this sample there are more than 55,000 distinct CDR3 sequences, with approximately 12% seen only once. Less than 35% of the sample is held by the ten biggest clonotypes. Sequenced input: blood, either unsorted or a sorted T cell fraction (not recorded which). Every receptor here comes from a human donor who was either an allogeneic HSCT recipient or a stem cell or donor lymphocyte infusion donor (not recorded which). It is not recorded whose cells these are; they may come from a transplant donor.

This clonotype showed up many times. The chain uses TRBV18 and TRBJ2-5; 7 nucleotides match TRBD1. Germline V gene lookup returns CDR1 KGHSH and CDR2 LQKENI. The V segment lost 4 bases and the J segment 5 bases; nucleotides outside the gene matches: 7. CDR3 length: 14 residues. This CDR3 is CASSLAGTEETQYF. CDR3 nucleotides: TGTGCCAGCTCACTAGCCGGGACAGAGGAGACCCAGTACTTC.

This chain connects TRBV25-1 to TRBJ1-6; D not certain. The V end was cut by 7 bases, the J end by 7 bases, with 8 bases between. Germline loops: CDR1 MGHDK, CDR2 SYGVNS. This CDR3 has 12 residues. The CDR3 protein is CASKRSNSPLHF. DNA of the CDR3: TGTGCCAGCAAAAGGAGCAATTCACCCCTCCACTTT. Using reference TRBV25-1 and TRBJ1-6 for the parts outside the CDR3, the full variable domain is EADIYQTPRYLVIGTGKKITLECSQTMGHDKMYWYQQDPGMELHLIHYSYGVNSTEKGDLSSESTVSRIRTEHFPLTLESARPSHTSQYLCASKRSNSPLHFGNGTRLTVT.

On this clonotype itself: A much larger clone is a single base away; this may be a read error. This chain connects TRBV20-1 to TRBJ1-2; D is ambiguous. From germline, CDR1 is DFQATT and CDR2 SNEGSKA (reference sequence). V lost 4 bases and J 3 bases, leaving 21 bases between the germline ends. The CDR3 runs to 16 residues. CDR3 region: CSATDSLGMGDYGYTF. Here the CDR3 DNA reads TGCAGTGCTACAGATTCACTTGGTATGGGAGACTATGGCTACACCTTC.

The chain carries TRBV27 and TRBJ2-2, with D possibly matching TRBD2 (6 bases). V lost 0 bases and J lost 7, with 9 bases in between. CDR1 MNHEY and CDR2 SMNVEV come from the germline V gene (reference sequence). This CDR3 spans 14 amino acids. The CDR3 coding sequence is TGTGCCAGCAGTTTATCTTCCGGGGGCGGGGAGCTGTTTTTT. Residues: CASSLSSGGGELFF.

This clonotype was counted between two and nine times. This rearrangement joins TRBV7-9 to TRBJ2-5, with D uncertain. From germline, CDR1 is SEHNR and CDR2 FQNEAQ (reference sequence). The CDR3 loop spans 12 amino acids. V lost 1 base and J 12 bases, leaving 12 bases between the germline ends. For the CDR3, the DNA is TGTGCCAGCAGCTTAGAAGCGCAGCCAAAGTACTTC. Translating it yields CASSLEAQPKYF. Combining the CDR3 with reference TRBV7-9 and TRBJ2-5 gives the whole variable domain DTGVSQNPRHKITKRGQNVTFRCDPISEHNRLYWYRQTLGQGPEFLTYFQNEAQLEKSRLLSDRFSAERPKGSFSTLEIQRTEQGDSAMYLCASSLEAQPKYFGPGTRLLVL.

This clonotype showed up just once. J is TRBJ2-5 and V is TRBV6-5; TRBD1 matches at 7 bases. CDR3 length: 14 residues. V trimming: 5 bases; J trimming: 4 bases; junction bases outside the gene matches: 7. CDR1 and CDR2 (germline): MNHEY, SVGAGI. CDR3 sequence (DNA): TGTGCCAGCAGTAATACAGGGGCTGGAGAGACCCAGTACTTC. Protein product: CASSNTGAGETQYF.

This clonotype was observed many times. The chain links TRBV12-3 or TRBV12-4 to TRBJ1-1; D is perhaps TRBD1 (6 bases). The CDR3 runs to 15 residues. Between the trimmed V and J ends, which lost 1 base and 5 bases, there was a span of 14 bases. The CDR3 DNA reads as TGTGCCAGCAGTTTAGAGGGGGGAGGGCCAACTGAAGCTTTCTTT. Residues: CASSLEGGGPTEAFF.

The genes are TRBV5-1 and TRBJ2-7, with 12 bases that match TRBD2. CDR1 SGHRS and CDR2 YFSETQ come from the germline V gene. This CDR3 is 15 amino acids long. With V trimmed by 4 bases and J by 3 bases, 5 bases remained unmatched. The CDR3, as DNA: TGCGCCAGCAGCCTAGGGACTAGCGGGCACTACGAGCAGTACTTC. Amino acid sequence: CASSLGTSGHYEQYF.

This clonotype was observed a handful of times. The chain links TRBV5-1 to TRBJ2-3; D might be TRBD2 (7 bases). The germline V gene encodes CDR1 SGHRS and CDR2 YFSETQ. The length of the CDR3 is 15 residues. The V end was cut by 2 bases, the J end by 0 bases, with 10 bases between. For the CDR3, the DNA is TGCGCCAGCAGCTTAGAGGGGGGGAGCACAGATACGCAGTATTTT. Its translation is CASSLEGGSTDTQYF.

This sequence joins TRBV29-1 and TRBJ2-7, with TRBD2 as a possible D gene (5 bases). The CDR3 consists of 12 residues. V was cut by 5 bases and J by 2 bases, with 10 bases left in between. In germline, CDR1 is SQVTM, CDR2 ANQGSEA. CDR3 DNA: TGCAGCGTTCGGACGGGGACCTACGAGCAGTACTTC. Its translation is CSVRTGTYEQYF.

This clonotype was counted between two and nine times. V is TRBV3-1 and J is TRBJ2-7; D is undetermined. Germline CDR1 is LGHDT and CDR2 is YNNKEL (reference sequence). The CDR3 is 13 amino acids. V dropped 3 bases and J dropped 6 bases, with 12 bases sitting between them. CDR3 nucleotides: TGTGCCAGCAGCCAGGCCACTTTAGGCGAGCAGTACTTC. Protein: CASSQATLGEQYF.

This clonotype appeared many times. This rearrangement joins TRBV27 to TRBJ1-5; D is ambiguous. The V gene lost 3 bases and the J gene lost 0 bases, with 3 bases spanning the gap. The germline CDR1 and CDR2 sequences are MNHEY and SMNVEV (reference sequence). The CDR3 runs to 13 residues. CDR3 in amino acids: CASSFSSNQPQHF. For the CDR3, the DNA is TGTGCCAGCAGTTTCAGTAGCAATCAGCCCCAGCATTTT.

This clonotype occurred a few times. The chain has TRBV7-9 and TRBJ1-1; D is perhaps TRBD1 (5 bases). Germline V gives CDR1 SEHNR, CDR2 FQNEAQ (reference sequence). Trimming stripped 1 base from V and 2 bases from J, with 29 bases between. The CDR3 covers 21 residues. The CDR3 sequence is CASSLGGIRVGAEGPNTEAFF. The CDR3 DNA is TGTGCCAGCAGCTTAGGCGGAATTAGAGTAGGGGCCGAGGGACCAAACACTGAAGCTTTCTTT.